The 22 T cell receptor beta chains below were found in one sample sequenced in a study of control samples from healthy donors and cancer patients. Sequencing used immunoSEQ multiplex PCR; TCRdb keeps in-frame clones, though not all of them. The data contain some 110,000 clones, roughly 85% of them singletons. Sequencing was carried out using blood. These TCRs come from a woman between 50 and 59 years old in good health.

The gene calls are TRBV19 and TRBJ2-3; the match to TRBD2 covers 11 bases. Germline loops: CDR1 LNHDA, CDR2 SQIVND (reference sequence). The V segment lost 4 bases and the J segment 2 bases; nucleotides outside the gene matches: 2. The CDR3 runs 15 residues. DNA of the CDR3: TGTGCCAGTAGTAAGGGACTAGCGGTCACAGATACGCAGTATTTT. It is translated as CASSKGLAVTDTQYF.

The rearrangement uses TRBV29-1 and TRBJ1-2; a possible D gene is TRBD1 (6 bases). The length of the CDR3 is 17 residues. The germline CDR1 and CDR2 sequences are SQVTM and ANQGSEA. Between the trimmed V and J ends, which lost 1 base and 7 bases, there was a span of 25 bases. CDR3 residues: CSVEGVGGGGSTSGYTF. DNA of the CDR3: TGCAGCGTTGAAGGTGTCGGGGGCGGAGGGTCTACTTCTGGCTACACCTTC.

This chain links TRBV6-5 with TRBJ1-1; possibly TRBD1 for D (5 bases). The germline V and J ends were trimmed by 6 bases and 1 base, with 9 bases remaining between them. The V gene's germline CDR1 is MNHEY and CDR2 SVGAGI. The CDR3 contains 13 residues. The CDR3 loop reads CASSLTGNTEAFF. The DNA for the CDR3 is TGTGCCAGCAGCCTAACAGGGAACACTGAAGCTTTCTTT.

V and J are TRBV9 and TRBJ2-7; D assignment may be TRBD1 or TRBD2 (6 bases each). V was trimmed by 5 bases and J by 1 base, leaving 13 bases between them. The length of the CDR3 is 14 residues. Germline CDR1 SGDLS, CDR2 YYNGEE. The CDR3 region has the DNA TGTGCCAGCAGAGGGGGGATTGCTTCCTACGAGCAGTACTTC. It yields the protein CASRGGIASYEQYF.

The gene calls are TRBV29-1 and TRBJ1-2, with unresolved D. Germline CDR1 SQVTM, CDR2 ANQGSEA. This CDR3 is built from 12 residues. V lost 4 bases and J 5 bases, leaving 11 bases between the germline ends. CDR3 amino acids: CSVGSDLYGYTF. The CDR3 DNA follows: TGCAGCGTTGGGTCAGATTTGTATGGCTACACCTTC.

The V gene is TRBV7-9, the J gene TRBJ2-6, with TRBD1 matching over 10 bases. This CDR3 contains 18 residues. Germline V lookup: CDR1 SEHNR, CDR2 FQNEAQ (reference sequence). The V gene end was trimmed by 2 bases and the J gene end by 0 bases; junction bases not matched to a gene: 4. CDR3 nucleotides: TGTGCCAGCAGCTTAACGGGACAGGGGTTCTCTGGGGCCAACGTCCTGACTTTC. Its translation is CASSLTGQGFSGANVLTF. The full variable domain, in which reference TRBV7-9 and TRBJ2-6 provide the parts outside the CDR3, is DTGVSQNPRHKITKRGQNVTFRCDPISEHNRLYWYRQTLGQGPEFLTYFQNEAQLEKSRLLSDRFSAERPKGSFSTLEIQRTEQGDSAMYLCASSLTGQGFSGANVLTFGAGSRLTVL.

The CDR3 DNA follows: TGTGCCAGCAGGAGGGTGGGACATCCCTACAATGAGCAGTTCTTC. Its translation: CASRRVGHPYNEQFF. The gene calls are TRBV11-3 and TRBJ2-1; D might be TRBD1 (6 bases). The CDR3 extends over 15 amino acids. V was shortened by 6 bases and J by 2 bases, with 14 bases between the two germline ends. CDR1 is SGHNT and CDR2 is YENEEA in the germline V gene.

For the CDR3, the DNA is TGTGCCAGCAGCTTAGTACGGGACGGGCGAGAGACCCAGTACTTC. Its protein product is CASSLVRDGRETQYF. This chain uses TRBV7-2 with TRBJ2-5; D is perhaps TRBD1 or TRBD2 (5 bases each). Trimming left V 1 base short and J 4 bases short, with 13 bases between. This CDR3 is 15 amino acids long. Germline CDR1 reads SGHTA; CDR2 reads FQGNSA.

The genes are TRBV29-1 and TRBJ2-5; D may correspond to TRBD1 or TRBD2 (5 bases each). V was cut by 6 bases and J by 2 bases, with 13 bases left in between. This CDR3 comprises 13 residues. The V gene's germline CDR1 is SQVTM and CDR2 ANQGSEA. The CDR3 spells CSVCRDLQETQYF. CDR3 coding DNA: TGCAGCGTCTGCCGGGACCTACAAGAGACCCAGTACTTC.

Only one count was recorded for this clone. The chain links TRBV7-8 to TRBJ1-5; D may be TRBD1 (6 bases). The CDR3 is made up of 15 amino acids. Germline lookup yields CDR1 SGHVS and CDR2 FQNEAQ. The V gene lost 5 bases and the J gene lost 0 bases, with 11 bases spanning the gap. The CDR3 DNA sequence: TGTGCCAGCAGCAGGGGGGATGATAGCAATCAGCCCCAGCATTTT. As protein: CASSRGDDSNQPQHF.

V and J are TRBV29-1 and TRBJ1-1, with a tentative D call TRBD1 (5 bases). The CDR3 is 14 residues long. V was pared by 4 bases and J by 0 bases, with 12 bases between. Germline loops: CDR1 SQVTM, CDR2 ANQGSEA. The CDR3 loop reads CSVVRRGLNTEAFF. The CDR3 DNA is TGCAGCGTTGTAAGGAGGGGATTGAACACTGAAGCTTTCTTT.

This clone appeared once. The chain carries TRBV18 and TRBJ1-3; no clear D. The CDR3 has 16 amino acids. The germline V and J ends were trimmed by 3 bases and 0 bases, with 12 bases remaining between them. From germline, CDR1 is KGHSH and CDR2 LQKENI. The CDR3 loop reads CASSPSVLNSGNTIYF. The CDR3 DNA follows: TGTGCCAGCTCACCCTCCGTACTAAACTCTGGAAACACCATATATTTT.

This chain connects TRBV5-4 to TRBJ2-3; 8 bases match TRBD1. Trimming at V came to 4 bases and at J to 3 bases, leaving 16 bases not matched to a gene. CDR3 size: 18 residues. The V gene's germline CDR1 is SGHNT and CDR2 YYREEE (reference sequence). This CDR3 is CASSTVRTDRVRTDTQYF. Here the CDR3 DNA reads TGTGCCAGCAGCACTGTAAGGACGGACAGGGTTAGAACAGATACGCAGTATTTT.

The V call is TRBV10-3, the J call TRBJ2-5, with D perhaps matching TRBD1 (6 bases). Germline V gene data show CDR1 as ENHRY and CDR2 as SYGVKD. Trimming took off 3 bases at V and 4 bases at J, with 15 bases between the two ends. The CDR3 spans 15 residues. The CDR3 bases are TGTGCCATCAGTGATATGCAGGGGACGCGAGAGACCCAGTACTTC. Residues: CAISDMQGTRETQYF.

The V and J genes are TRBV29-1 and TRBJ2-7, with 8 bases fitting TRBD1. After removal of 4 bases from V and 2 bases from J, the junction contained 4 bases not matched to a gene. The CDR3 runs 13 residues. Germline CDR1 is SQVTM and CDR2 is ANQGSEA. CDR3 nucleotide sequence: TGCAGCGTTGCGGACAGGGCGACCTACGAGCAGTACTTC. Encoded protein: CSVADRATYEQYF.

CDR3 sequence: CASSYSSGVRDTQYF. The CDR3 nucleotides are TGTGCCAGCAGTTACTCCAGCGGGGTTAGAGATACGCAGTATTTT. The chain joins TRBV6-5 to TRBJ2-3; 7 positions match TRBD2. CDR1 is MNHEY, CDR2 SVGAGI, per germline. The CDR3 sequence is 15 residues long. V lost 0 bases and J lost 5; bases outside the gene matches: 5.

The chain links TRBV11-2 to TRBJ2-1; D is possibly TRBD1 (5 bases). V lost 3 bases to trimming and J lost 5 bases, with 14 bases between them. The CDR3 covers 15 residues. Germline V CDR1 and CDR2: SGHAT, FQNNGV. CDR3 sequence: CASSFEGAVNNEQFF. As DNA, the CDR3 is TGTGCCAGCAGCTTTGAAGGGGCGGTAAACAATGAGCAGTTCTTC.

CDR3 residues: CASSPKSGISYEQFF. CDR3 DNA sequence: TGTGCCAGCAGCCCTAAGTCGGGAATAAGCTATGAGCAGTTCTTC. The J gene is TRBJ2-1, the V gene TRBV7-2, with D possibly TRBD2 on 5 matching bases. Trimming removed 5 bases at V and 8 bases at J, with 19 bases between. The V gene's germline CDR1 is SGHTA and CDR2 FQGNSA. The CDR3 has 15 residues.

V is TRBV15 and J is TRBJ1-3, with 7 nucleotides matching TRBD1. The CDR3 length is 17 residues. Germline assignment: CDR1 LNHNV and CDR2 YYDKDF (reference sequence). Trimming cost V 6 bases and J 0 bases; bases outside gene matches: 11. The CDR3 sequence: CATRERQGLSSGNTIYF. In DNA form, the CDR3 reads TGTGCCACCAGGGAGAGACAGGGTCTCAGCTCTGGAAACACCATATATTTT.

V and J are TRBV7-2 and TRBJ2-7, with 11 bases that match TRBD2. V shed 1 base, J shed 3 bases, and the junction held 2 bases outside the gene matches. The CDR3 is 15 amino acids. Germline CDR1 is SGHTA and CDR2 is FQGNSA. The CDR3 loop reads CASSLGGLADYEQYF. CDR3 DNA sequence: TGTGCCAGCAGCTTAGGGGGACTAGCGGACTACGAGCAGTACTTC.

V is TRBV7-2 and J is TRBJ2-3; no clear D gene. V lost 5 bases to trimming and J lost 2 bases, with 14 bases between them. The germline V gene encodes CDR1 SGHTA and CDR2 FQGNSA. This CDR3 has 15 amino acids. CDR3 coding DNA: TGTGCCAGCAGCATAGAAGGGTCTTTCACAGATACGCAGTATTTT. Its translation: CASSIEGSFTDTQYF.

The chain employs TRBV7-9 and TRBJ2-7, with 8 bases aligning to TRBD2. This CDR3 contains 15 residues. The V gene's germline CDR1 is SEHNR and CDR2 FQNEAQ (reference sequence). V shed 2 bases, J shed 0 bases, and the junction held 3 bases outside the gene matches. CDR3 loop: CASSLTSGYSYEQYF. The CDR3 bases are TGTGCCAGCAGCTTAACTAGCGGATACTCCTACGAGCAGTACTTC. The full variable domain, completed using reference TRBV7-9 and TRBJ2-7, is DTGVSQNPRHKITKRGQNVTFRCDPISEHNRLYWYRQTLGQGPEFLTYFQNEAQLEKSRLLSDRFSAERPKGSFSTLEIQRTEQGDSAMYLCASSLTSGYSYEQYFGPGTRLTVT.